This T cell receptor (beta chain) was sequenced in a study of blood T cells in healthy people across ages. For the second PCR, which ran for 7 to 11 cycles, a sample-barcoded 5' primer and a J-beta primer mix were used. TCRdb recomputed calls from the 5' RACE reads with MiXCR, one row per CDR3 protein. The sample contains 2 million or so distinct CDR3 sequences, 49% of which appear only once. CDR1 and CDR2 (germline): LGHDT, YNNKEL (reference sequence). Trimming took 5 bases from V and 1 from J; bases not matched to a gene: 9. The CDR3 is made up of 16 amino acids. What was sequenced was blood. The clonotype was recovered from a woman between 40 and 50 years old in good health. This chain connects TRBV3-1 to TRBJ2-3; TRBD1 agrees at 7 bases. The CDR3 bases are TGTGCCAGCAGCAGAAACAGGGGTCTTCGCACAGATACGCAGTATTTT. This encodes CASSRNRGLRTDTQYF.